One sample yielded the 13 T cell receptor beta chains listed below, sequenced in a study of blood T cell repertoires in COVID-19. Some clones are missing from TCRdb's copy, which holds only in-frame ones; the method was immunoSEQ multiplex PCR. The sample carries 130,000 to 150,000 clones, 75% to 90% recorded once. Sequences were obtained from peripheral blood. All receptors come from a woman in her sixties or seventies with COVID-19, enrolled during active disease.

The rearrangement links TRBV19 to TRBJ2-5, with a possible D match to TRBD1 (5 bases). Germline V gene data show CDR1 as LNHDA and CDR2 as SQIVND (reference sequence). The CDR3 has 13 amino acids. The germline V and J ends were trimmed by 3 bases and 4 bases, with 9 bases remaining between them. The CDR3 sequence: CASSIRVRETQYF. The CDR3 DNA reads TGTGCCAGTAGTATCAGGGTCCGAGAGACCCAGTACTTC.

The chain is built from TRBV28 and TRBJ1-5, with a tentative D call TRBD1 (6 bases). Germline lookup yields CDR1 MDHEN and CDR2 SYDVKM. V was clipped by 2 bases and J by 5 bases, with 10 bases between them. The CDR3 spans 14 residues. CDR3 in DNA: TGTGCCAGCAGTTTAGGGGGGGCCCATCAGCCCCAGCATTTT. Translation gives CASSLGGAHQPQHF.

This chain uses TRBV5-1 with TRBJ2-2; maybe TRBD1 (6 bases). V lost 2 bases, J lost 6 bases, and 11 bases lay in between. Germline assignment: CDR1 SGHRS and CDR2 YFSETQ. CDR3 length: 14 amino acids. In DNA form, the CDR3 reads TGCGCCAGCAGCTTAATTGGGGGCGCCGGGGAGCTGTTTTTT. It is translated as CASSLIGGAGELFF.

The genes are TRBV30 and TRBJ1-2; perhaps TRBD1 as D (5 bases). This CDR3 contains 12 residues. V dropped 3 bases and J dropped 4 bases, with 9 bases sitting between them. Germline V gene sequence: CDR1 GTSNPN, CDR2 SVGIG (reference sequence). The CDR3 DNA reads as TGTGCCTGGAGCCAGGGCCCCTATGGCTACACCTTC. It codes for CAWSQGPYGYTF.

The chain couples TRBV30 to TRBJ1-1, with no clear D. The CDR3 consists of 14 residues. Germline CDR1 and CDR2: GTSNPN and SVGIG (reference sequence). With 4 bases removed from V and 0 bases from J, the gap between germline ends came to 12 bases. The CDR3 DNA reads TGTGCCTGGATCCCGGGTCCTTTGAACACTGAAGCTTTCTTT. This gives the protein CAWIPGPLNTEAFF.

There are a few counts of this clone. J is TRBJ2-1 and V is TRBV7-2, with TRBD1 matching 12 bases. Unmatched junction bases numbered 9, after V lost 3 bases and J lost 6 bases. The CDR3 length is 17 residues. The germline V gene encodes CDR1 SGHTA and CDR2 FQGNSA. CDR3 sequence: CASSFRKGQGASNEQFF. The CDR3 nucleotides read TGTGCCAGCAGCTTTCGGAAGGGACAGGGGGCAAGCAATGAGCAGTTCTTC.

The CDR3 region is CASSERSYTGELFF. CDR3 nucleotide sequence: TGTGCCAGCAGTGAGCGGTCTTACACCGGGGAGCTGTTTTTT. The genes are TRBV6-1 and TRBJ2-2; D is unclear. V lost 3 bases and J 3 bases, leaving 8 bases between the germline ends. The CDR3 consists of 14 residues. Germline loops: CDR1 MNHNS, CDR2 SASEGT.

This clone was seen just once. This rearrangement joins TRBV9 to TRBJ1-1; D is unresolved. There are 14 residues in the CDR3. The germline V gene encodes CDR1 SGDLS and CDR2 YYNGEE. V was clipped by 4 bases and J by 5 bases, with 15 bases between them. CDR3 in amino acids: CASSPYLRVTEAFF. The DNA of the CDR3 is TGTGCCAGCAGCCCCTACTTACGAGTAACTGAAGCTTTCTTT.

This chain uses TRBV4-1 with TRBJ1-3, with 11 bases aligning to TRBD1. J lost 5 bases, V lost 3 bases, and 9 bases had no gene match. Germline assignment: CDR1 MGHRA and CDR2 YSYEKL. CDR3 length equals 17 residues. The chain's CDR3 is CASSHSDRGPWRNTIYF. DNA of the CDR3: TGCGCCAGCAGCCATTCGGACAGGGGGCCGTGGAGAAACACCATATATTTT.

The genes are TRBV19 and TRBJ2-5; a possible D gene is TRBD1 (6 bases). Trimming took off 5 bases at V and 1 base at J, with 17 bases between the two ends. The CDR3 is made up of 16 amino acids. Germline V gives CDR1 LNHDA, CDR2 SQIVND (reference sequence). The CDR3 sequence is CASSRTPQGFQETQYF. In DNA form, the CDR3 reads TGTGCCAGTAGTCGAACTCCACAGGGATTCCAAGAGACCCAGTACTTC.

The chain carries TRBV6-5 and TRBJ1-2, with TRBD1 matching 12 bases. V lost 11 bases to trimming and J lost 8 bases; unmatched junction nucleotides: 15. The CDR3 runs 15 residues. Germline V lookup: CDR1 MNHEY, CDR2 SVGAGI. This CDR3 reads CASSRGGQGADGYTF. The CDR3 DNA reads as TGTGCCTCCTCACGAGGGGGACAGGGGGCAGACGGCTACACCTTC.

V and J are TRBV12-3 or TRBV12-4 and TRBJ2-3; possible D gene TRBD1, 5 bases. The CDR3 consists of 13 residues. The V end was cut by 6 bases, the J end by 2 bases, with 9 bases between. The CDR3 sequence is CASSQGPTDTQYF. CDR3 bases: TGTGCCAGCAGCCAGGGCCCCACAGATACGCAGTATTTT.

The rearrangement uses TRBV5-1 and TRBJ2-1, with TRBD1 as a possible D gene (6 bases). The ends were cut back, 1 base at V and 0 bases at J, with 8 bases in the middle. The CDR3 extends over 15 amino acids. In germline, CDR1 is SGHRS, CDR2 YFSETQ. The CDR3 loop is CASSLQDSSYNEQFF. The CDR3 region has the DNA TGCGCCAGCAGCTTGCAGGACAGCTCCTACAATGAGCAGTTCTTC.